This entry features one T cell receptor (beta chain) sequence. What it binds is not known. Assay: immunoSEQ multiplex PCR; the TCRdb copy retains only in-frame clones and omits some. The sample holds some 11,000 clones, about 70% seen once. Between the trimmed V and J ends, which lost 5 bases and 0 bases, there was a span of 13 bases. Germline V CDR1 and CDR2: KGHSH, LQKENI. The CDR3 consists of 15 residues. The data derive from a study of PD-1 blockade in classical Hodgkin lymphoma. Regarding time point: cycle 4 day 1 (C4D1), after 6 weeks of nivolumab. All the patients suffered relapse after autologous stem cell transplantation, and brentuximab vedotin exposure differed. Magnetic negative selection of thawed PBMCs was the method by which CD4+ T cells were purified. Overall study findings and caveats: Patients newly diagnosed and complete responders had comparable baseline diversity.

V gene TRBV18 combines with J gene TRBJ2-5, with a weak D call TRBD1 (6 bases). Sequencing used CD4+ T cells from blood, obtained before the fourth cycle of nivolumab. The clonotype originates from a human donor with classical Hodgkin lymphoma. The CDR3 here is CASSSRDMYQETQYF. CDR3 nucleotide sequence: TGTGCCAGCTCATCCCGGGACATGTACCAAGAGACCCAGTACTTC.